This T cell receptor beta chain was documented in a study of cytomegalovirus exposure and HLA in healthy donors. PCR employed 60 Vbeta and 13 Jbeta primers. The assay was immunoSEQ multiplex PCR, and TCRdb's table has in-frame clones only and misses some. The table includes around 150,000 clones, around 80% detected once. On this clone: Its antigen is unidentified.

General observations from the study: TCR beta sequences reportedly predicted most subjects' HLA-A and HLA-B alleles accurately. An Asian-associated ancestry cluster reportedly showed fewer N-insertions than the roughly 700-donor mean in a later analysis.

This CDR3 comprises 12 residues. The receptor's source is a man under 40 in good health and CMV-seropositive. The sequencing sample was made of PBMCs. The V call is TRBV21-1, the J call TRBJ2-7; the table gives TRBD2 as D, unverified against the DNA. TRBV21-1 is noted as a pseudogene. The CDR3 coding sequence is TGTGCCAGCAGCACTCCCCTCTACGAGCAGTACTTC. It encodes CASSTPLYEQYF.